Below are 28 T cell receptor beta chains sequenced from a single sample in a study of molecular identifiers for immune sequencing clone quantification. TCRdb reanalysed the PCR reads using MiXCR and keeps one entry per CDR3 protein. The table records more than 450,000 distinct CDR3 sequences, 25% of them present only once. Source material: naive CD8+ T cells from blood, with Jurkat cell RNA spiked in. Sample subset: FACS-sorted CD8+CD4-CCR7+CD45RA+ naive T cells. These receptors came from a human donor in good health. Some libraries in this study had Jurkat cell RNA spiked in.

This clonotype was observed a few times. This chain connects TRBV4-3 to TRBJ2-2; TRBD1 agrees at 7 bases. The CDR3 extends over 17 amino acids. Germline V gene lookup returns CDR1 LGHNA and CDR2 YSLEER. The V gene end was trimmed by 0 bases and the J gene end by 3 bases; junction bases not matched to a gene: 7. The CDR3 bases are TGCGCCAGCAGCCAAGATTGGGTAGGGGGCGACACCGGGGAGCTGTTTTTT. Protein sequence: CASSQDWVGGDTGELFF.

The chain combines TRBV27 with TRBJ2-1; D perhaps matches TRBD1 (5 bases). The CDR3 extends over 13 amino acids. Germline CDR1 and CDR2: MNHEY and SMNVEV (reference sequence). Trimming removed 5 bases from V and 7 bases from J, with 12 bases in between. In DNA, the CDR3 is TGTGCCAGCAGTCCCCAGGGCCCTAATGAGCAGTTCTTC. This codes for CASSPQGPNEQFF.

This chain uses TRBV4-3 with TRBJ2-6; D might be TRBD2 (6 bases). Trimming took 1 base from V and 6 from J, leaving 10 bases between them. This CDR3 has 15 residues. The germline gives CDR1 LGHNA, CDR2 YSLEER. Here the CDR3 reads CASSQGREEANVLTF. CDR3 bases: TGCGCCAGCAGCCAAGGGAGGGAAGAGGCCAACGTCCTGACTTTC.

The chain links TRBV19 to TRBJ2-2; D tentatively fits TRBD1 or TRBD2 (5 bases each). Trimming cost V 7 bases and J 0 bases, with 12 bases left between them. The germline gives CDR1 LNHDA, CDR2 SQIVND (reference sequence). This CDR3 contains 15 residues. CDR3: CASTPGTSNTGELFF. The CDR3 nucleotides are TGTGCCAGTACCCCAGGGACCTCGAACACCGGGGAGCTGTTTTTT.

The sample holds many counts of this clonotype. This chain links TRBV20-1 with TRBJ2-7, with 7 bases fitting TRBD2. Trimming removed 1 base from V and 0 bases from J; junction bases left unmatched: 3. The germline V gene encodes CDR1 DFQATT and CDR2 SNEGSKA (reference sequence). The CDR3 length is 14 residues. CDR3: CSARGPGGSYEQYF. CDR3 nucleotides: TGCAGTGCTAGAGGTCCGGGGGGCTCCTACGAGCAGTACTTC.

This chain joins TRBV13 and TRBJ2-7; 8 bases map to TRBD2. The CDR3 runs to 14 residues. The V segment lost 3 bases and the J segment 5 bases; nucleotides outside the gene matches: 6. Germline CDR1 PRHDT, CDR2 FYEKMQ (reference sequence). In nucleotides, the CDR3 is TGTGCCAGCAGCTTGCGGGGGGCCGGCCACGAGCAGTACTTC. Its translation: CASSLRGAGHEQYF.

V gene TRBV4-2 combines with J gene TRBJ2-7; 7 bases are shared with TRBD2. After removal of 0 bases from V and 4 bases from J, the junction contained 6 bases not matched to a gene. Germline CDR1 LGHNA, CDR2 YNFKEQ. This CDR3 contains 15 residues. CDR3 protein: CASSQEIGGGYEQYF. The CDR3 DNA reads TGTGCCAGCAGCCAAGAAATTGGGGGGGGTTACGAGCAGTACTTC.

This clonotype was counted only a few times. The chain uses TRBV5-5 and TRBJ1-2; D is ambiguous. Germline assignment: CDR1 SGHKS and CDR2 YYEKEE (reference sequence). Trimming cost V 5 bases and J 0 bases, with 11 bases left between them. The CDR3 extends over 14 amino acids. The CDR3 bases are TGTGCCAGCAGTTGGGATAGAGCTAACTATGGCTACACCTTC. Translated: CASSWDRANYGYTF. Using reference TRBV5-5 and TRBJ1-2 for the parts outside the CDR3, the full variable domain is DAGVTQSPTHLIKTRGQQVTLRCSPISGHKSVSWYQQVLGQGPQFIFQYYEKEERGRGNFPDRFSARQFPNYSSELNVNALLLGDSALYLCASSWDRANYGYTFGSGTRLTVV.

This clonotype was detected many times. This rearrangement joins TRBV7-2 to TRBJ2-3; TRBD2 aligns across 10 bases. The CDR3 loop spans 16 amino acids. With V trimmed by 5 bases and J by 2 bases, 7 bases remained unmatched. Germline V gene data show CDR1 as SGHTA and CDR2 as FQGNSA. CDR3 coding DNA: TGTGCCAGCAGCCCCTTACTAGCGGGAACCACAGATACGCAGTATTTT. It specifies CASSPLLAGTTDTQYF.

CDR3 residues: CASWGQGASTEAFF. CDR3 nucleotides: TGTGCCAGCTGGGGGCAGGGGGCGAGCACTGAAGCTTTCTTT. This chain connects TRBV6-2 or TRBV6-3 to TRBJ1-1, with 8 bases aligning to TRBD1. CDR1 is MNHEY, CDR2 SVGEGT, per germline. The CDR3 consists of 14 residues. V gave up 8 bases and J gave up 4 bases; unmatched junction bases: 9.

In the case of this clonotype: A much larger clone is a single base away; this may be a read error. The final CDR3 position lacks the conserved phenylalanine or tryptophan, pointing to a likely read error. CDR3 DNA sequence: TGTGCCACCAGTGATTTGGGCGAGCAGTACATC. Translation gives CATSDLGEQYI. The chain joins TRBV24-1 to TRBJ2-7; D remains unclear. Trimming removed 0 bases from V and 6 bases from J, with 2 bases in between. There are 11 residues in the CDR3. Germline CDR1 reads KGHDR; CDR2 reads SFDVKD.

The chain links TRBV4-3 to TRBJ2-1, with 10 bases lining up with TRBD2. After removal of 8 bases from V and 8 bases from J, the junction contained 15 bases not matched to a gene. CDR1 and CDR2 (germline): LGHNA, YSLEER. The CDR3 length is 16 residues. CDR3 loop: CASGLELAGSRDEQFF. The CDR3 DNA reads as TGCGCCAGCGGCCTGGAACTAGCGGGGAGTCGGGATGAGCAGTTCTTC.

This sequence joins TRBV27 and TRBJ2-7, with D hard to call. Trimming shortened V by 5 bases and J by 2 bases, and 13 bases separated the two germline ends. This CDR3 comprises 14 residues. In germline, CDR1 is MNHEY, CDR2 SMNVEV (reference sequence). In DNA, the CDR3 is TGTGCCAGCAGTCCCCGAACAAACGCCTACGAGCAGTACTTC. Translated: CASSPRTNAYEQYF.

This clonotype was seen many times. The V and J genes are TRBV29-1 and TRBJ2-7; D remains unclear. Germline loops: CDR1 SQVTM, CDR2 ANQGSEA. The CDR3 length is 11 residues. Trimming pared 3 bases from V and 9 bases from J, leaving 12 bases between. The CDR3 DNA reads as TGCAGCGTTGAGTGGGCAAGAGTGCAGTACTTC. Residues: CSVEWARVQYF.

In this sample, this clonotype turned up many times. The CDR3 region has the DNA TGTGCCAGCAGTTCAACCTTAGGCGGGGGTAGCAATCAGCCCCAGCATTTT. Translation gives CASSSTLGGGSNQPQHF. The chain joins TRBV6-6 to TRBJ1-5; maybe TRBD1 (5 bases). This CDR3 contains 17 residues. Deletions cut 4 bases from V and 0 bases from J, with 16 bases between. Germline loops: CDR1 MNHNY, CDR2 SVGAGI (reference sequence).

About this clonotype: A read error is possible here, since a much larger clone lies one base away. The J gene is TRBJ2-5, the V gene TRBV20-1; perhaps TRBD2 as D (5 bases). This CDR3 is 15 amino acids long. Germline CDR1 DFQATT, CDR2 SNEGSKA (reference sequence). CDR3 protein: CSASLPHEMGEPQYF. The CDR3 DNA sequence: TGCAGTGCTAGTCTTCCACATGAAATGGGAGAGCCCCAGTACTTC.

This chain links TRBV19 with TRBJ1-5; perhaps TRBD1 as D (6 bases). Trimming pared 2 bases from V and 0 bases from J, leaving 14 bases between. The CDR3 spans 17 residues. CDR1 and CDR2 from the germline V gene are LNHDA and SQIVND (reference sequence). The CDR3, as DNA: TGTGCCAGTAGTATAAATGGGGGCGAGTATAGCAATCAGCCCCAGCATTTT. Its translation is CASSINGGEYSNQPQHF. Full variable domain (outside the CDR3, taken from reference TRBV19 and TRBJ1-5): DGGITQSPKYLFRKEGQNVTLSCEQNLNHDAMYWYRQDPGQGLRLIYYSQIVNDFQKGDIAEGYSVSREKKESFPLTVTSAQKNPTAFYLCASSINGGEYSNQPQHFGDGTRLSIL.

This clonotype was seen a few times. This chain joins TRBV30 and TRBJ1-1; no firm D call. V was trimmed by 2 bases and J by 4 bases, leaving 8 bases between them. The CDR3 has 12 amino acids. Germline CDR1 GTSNPN, CDR2 SVGIG (reference sequence). CDR3 in DNA: TGTGCCTGGAGTCCTCCCCGCACTGAAGCTTTCTTT. Protein sequence: CAWSPPRTEAFF.

This clonotype was found many times. V gene TRBV4-1 combines with J gene TRBJ1-1, with a tentative D call TRBD1 (5 bases). The CDR3 has 18 amino acids. CDR1 is MGHRA, CDR2 YSYEKL, per germline. V shed 0 bases and J shed 0 bases, with 17 bases lying between them. The CDR3 sequence: CASSQDQEDGHMNTEAFF. The CDR3 DNA is TGCGCCAGCAGCCAAGATCAAGAGGACGGACACATGAACACTGAAGCTTTCTTT.

A note on this clonotype: A clone one base away is much larger, so this may be a read error. The rearrangement uses TRBV7-9 and TRBJ1-1; 9 bases fit TRBD1. The CDR3 runs to 12 residues. V trimming: 5 bases; J trimming: 8 bases; junction bases outside the gene matches: 3. Germline-derived CDR1 and CDR2 are SEHNR and FQNEAQ (reference sequence). The CDR3 DNA follows: TGTGCCAGCAGCGGACAGGGGAGAGAAGCTTTCTTT. Translation: CASSGQGREAFF.

This clonotype showed up just a few times. This chain connects TRBV19 to TRBJ2-1; 13 bases match TRBD2. V trimming: 3 bases; J trimming: 7 bases; junction bases outside the gene matches: 9. This CDR3 spans 17 amino acids. The germline gives CDR1 LNHDA, CDR2 SQIVND (reference sequence). The CDR3 here is CASSMLPLAGGGNEQFF. The CDR3 nucleotides read TGTGCCAGTAGTATGCTTCCACTAGCGGGAGGGGGAAATGAGCAGTTCTTC.

Points on this clonotype: Its ends do not fully match the called genes, so a read error is possible. The CDR3 loop is CASSYEVDGADVLTF. In nucleotides, the CDR3 is TGTGCCAGCAGTTACGAGGTGGACGGGGCCGACGTCCTGACTTTC. V usage is TRBV6-5 and J usage is TRBJ2-6; D is possibly TRBD1 or TRBD2 (5 bases each). CDR3 length: 15 amino acids. CDR1 is MNHEY and CDR2 is SVGAGI in the germline V gene.

J is TRBJ2-7 and V is TRBV14; maybe TRBD2 (6 bases). The germline gives CDR1 SGHDN, CDR2 FVKESK. This CDR3 is 13 amino acids long. Trimming took off 5 bases at V and 3 bases at J, with 11 bases between the two ends. This CDR3 is CASSWGVDYEQYF. CDR3 in DNA: TGTGCCAGCAGCTGGGGGGTGGACTACGAGCAGTACTTC.

The table lists this clonotype with many counts. This chain links TRBV5-4 with TRBJ2-5; a possible D gene is TRBD1 (6 bases). Per germline, CDR1 SGHNT and CDR2 YYREEE (reference sequence). The CDR3 is 14 residues long. V was shortened by 4 bases and J by 4 bases, with 14 bases between the two germline ends. This chain's CDR3 is CASSPIDRTETQYF. The CDR3 DNA is TGTGCCAGCAGCCCCATTGACAGGACAGAGACCCAGTACTTC.

As for this clonotype: A much larger clone differs from this one at a single base, so this may be a read error. The gene calls are TRBV2 and TRBJ2-6; no reliable D call. This CDR3 has 17 amino acids. Deletions cut 2 bases from V and 0 bases from J, with 11 bases between. Germline lookup yields CDR1 SNHLY and CDR2 FYNNEI. The CDR3 DNA is TGTGCCAGCAGTGAATGGGCCATCGCCTCTGGGGCCAACGTCCTGACTTTC. Translating gives CASSEWAIASGANVLTF.

V gene TRBV27 combines with J gene TRBJ2-7, with D perhaps matching TRBD2 (6 bases). V lost 2 bases and J lost 3, with 11 bases in between. Germline assignment: CDR1 MNHEY and CDR2 SMNVEV (reference sequence). The CDR3 spans 14 residues. CDR3 DNA: TGTGCCAGCAGTTTAAAGGGAGCGGGCTACGAGCAGTACTTC. Translating gives CASSLKGAGYEQYF.

About this clonotype itself: A much bigger clone sits one base away, suggesting this may be a read error. The chain carries TRBV12-3 or TRBV12-4 and TRBJ1-1; tentatively, D is TRBD1 (5 bases). The CDR3 has 14 amino acids. In nucleotides, the CDR3 is TGTGCCAGCAGGCTATCGGGGACGGACGTTGAAGCTCTCTTT. Residues: CASRLSGTDVEALF.

The chain has TRBV6-6 and TRBJ2-1; possibly TRBD1 for D (6 bases). V lost 4 bases to trimming and J lost 6 bases, with 13 bases between them. The V gene's germline CDR1 is MNHNY and CDR2 SVGAGI (reference sequence). The CDR3 sequence is 14 residues long. This CDR3 is CASSSGHRLNEQFF. As DNA, the CDR3 is TGTGCCAGCAGTTCGGGACACCGTCTCAATGAGCAGTTCTTC.